A selection of T cell receptor beta chains follows, all from one sample in a study of T cell repertoires in cytomegalovirus infection. No antigens are known for them. TCRdb called the reads again in MiXCR, with one record for every CDR3 protein. The table lists 450,000 to 550,000 distinct CDR3 sequences, about 42% of them singletons. Source: cultured PBMCs, taken from culture after CMV antigen stimulation. Receptors originate from a human donor in good health (CMV status not recorded). Some clones in this sample may be carry-over from other donors' samples. The CDR3 runs from the conserved cysteine through the conserved F or W. The D gene is left open where the match is weak. Rows may omit the clone size; those that give it use once, few, many or a size class.

size,V,J,D,CDR3,DNA
-,TRBV7-4,TRBJ1-1,-,CASSLDGKAFF,TGTGCCAGCAGCTTAGACGGGAAAGCTTTCTTT
-,TRBV12-3/TRBV12-4,TRBJ2-7,TRBD1,CASTPGTGSPSDTYEQYF,TGTGCCAGCACGCCAGGGACAGGGTCCCCGTCCGATACCTACGAGCAGTACTTC
-,TRBV6-2/TRBV6-3,TRBJ2-7,TRBD2,CASSYSMGLAGVRYEQYF,TGTGCCAGCAGTTACTCAATGGGACTAGCGGGAGTACGATACGAGCAGTACTTC
-,TRBV27,TRBJ2-1,TRBD2,CASSISGLAAYNEQFF,TGTGCCAGCAGTATATCGGGACTAGCGGCCTACAATGAGCAGTTCTTC
-,TRBV7-9,TRBJ1-2,-,CASSPGTPNYGYTF,TGTGCCAGCAGCCCCGGGACACCCAACTATGGCTACACCTTC
few,TRBV20-1,TRBJ2-7,TRBD2,CSARSSGRGLGQYF,TGCAGTGCTAGGTCGAGCGGGAGGGGCTTGGGCCAGTACTTC
few,TRBV5-1,TRBJ2-7,-,CASSRTGLVSEQYF,TGCGCCAGCAGCAGGACGGGCTTAGTGTCCGAGCAGTACTTC
few,TRBV4-2,TRBJ2-2,TRBD2,CASSQDFSGWNTGELFF,TGTGCCAGCAGCCAAGATTTTAGCGGGTGGAACACCGGGGAGCTGTTTTTT
-,TRBV4-3,TRBJ2-5,-,CASSQRGGDENQYF,TGCGCCAGCAGCCAACGGGGCGGGGATGAGAACCAGTACTTC
-,TRBV18,TRBJ1-1,-,CASSPWDKNTEAFF,TGTGCCAGCTCACCCTGGGACAAAAACACTGAAGCTTTCTTT
few,TRBV5-3,TRBJ2-3,TRBD2,CASSFGTSGSTDTQYF,TGTGCCAGCAGCTTCGGGACTAGCGGGAGCACAGATACGCAGTATTTT
-,TRBV27,TRBJ2-1,-,CASSLKLRRSYNEQFF,TGTGCCAGCAGTTTAAAATTAAGGCGGTCCTACAATGAGCAGTTCTTC
-,TRBV12-3/TRBV12-4,TRBJ2-5,-,CASSLEASTQYF,TGTGCCAGCAGTTTAGAGGCCAGCACCCAGTACTTC
-,TRBV2,TRBJ1-5,-,CATTPGSGQPQHF,TGTGCCACCACCCCGGGTTCGGGTCAGCCCCAGCATTTT
few,TRBV7-2,TRBJ2-2,TRBD2,CASYLTAGGAGELFF,TGTGCCAGCTACTTAACTGCGGGGGGAGCCGGGGAGCTGTTTTTT
few,TRBV27,TRBJ2-1,-,CASSQGGPYNEQFF,TGTGCCAGCTCCCAGGGTGGGCCCTACAATGAGCAGTTCTTC
-,TRBV12-3/TRBV12-4,TRBJ2-4,TRBD1,CASSLRTGGTKNIQYF,TGTGCCAGCAGTTTGAGGACAGGGGGAACCAAAAACATTCAGTACTTC
-,TRBV6-6,TRBJ2-5,TRBD1,CASSYLDRGETQYF,TGTGCCAGCAGTTATCTGGACAGGGGAGAGACCCAGTACTTC
few,TRBV7-2,TRBJ2-3,-,CASSLGGGLPSTDTQYF,TGTGCCAGCAGCTTAGGTGGGGGACTCCCTAGCACAGATACGCAGTATTTT
-,TRBV11-1,TRBJ1-3,-,CASSSLAGIDSGNTIYF,TGTGCCAGCAGCTCACTCGCGGGGATCGACTCTGGAAACACCATATATTTT
-,TRBV12-3/TRBV12-4,TRBJ2-7,TRBD1,CASSFGVDRSGGEQYF,TGTGCCAGCAGTTTCGGTGTGGACAGGTCGGGCGGCGAGCAGTACTTC
-,TRBV12-3/TRBV12-4,TRBJ2-3,-,CASSFESGVGTDTQYF,TGTGCCAGCAGTTTTGAATCAGGGGTAGGCACAGATACGCAGTATTTT
-,TRBV28,TRBJ2-5,-,CASSSPGAEETQYF,TGTGCCAGCAGCTCCCCGGGGGCAGAAGAGACCCAGTACTTC
few,TRBV10-3,TRBJ2-5,-,CAIRDPREQETQYF,TGTGCCATCAGAGACCCCCGGGAACAAGAGACCCAGTACTTC
-,TRBV6-2/TRBV6-3,TRBJ2-3,-,CASSIAWTQYF,TGTGCCAGCAGTATCGCATGGACGCAGTATTTT
-,TRBV20-1,TRBJ1-4,-,CSARDFKGVPATNEKLFF,TGCAGTGCTAGAGATTTCAAGGGGGTCCCTGCAACTAATGAAAAACTGTTTTTT
-,TRBV7-2,TRBJ1-1,-,CASSTLPWDTEAFF,TGTGCCAGCAGCACCCTACCGTGGGACACTGAAGCTTTCTTT
-,TRBV7-6,TRBJ2-5,TRBD2,CASRPRLAGGGETQYF,TGTGCCAGCAGACCCCGACTAGCGGGGGGGGGAGAGACCCAGTACTTC
few,TRBV6-1,TRBJ1-5,-,CASNSWRGRNQPQHF,TGTGCCAGCAATTCCTGGAGGGGTCGCAATCAGCCCCAGCATTTT
-,TRBV7-9,TRBJ2-7,-,CASTQPGLHYEQYF,TGTGCCAGCACCCAACCGGGGCTCCACTACGAGCAGTACTTC
-,TRBV4-1,TRBJ1-4,TRBD1,CASSLGQASHEKLFF,TGCGCCAGCAGCCTTGGACAGGCGAGCCATGAAAAACTGTTTTTT
many,TRBV7-2,TRBJ2-4,-,CASSPQGWANIQYF,TGTGCCAGCAGCCCCCAGGGTTGGGCAAACATTCAGTACTTC
-,TRBV7-2,TRBJ2-1,TRBD2,CASSSGGGQFF,TGTGCCAGCAGCTCGGGGGGAGGGCAGTTCTTC
few,TRBV6-2/TRBV6-3,TRBJ2-7,-,CASSYAPGLLDYEQYF,TGTGCCAGCAGTTACGCGCCGGGACTTCTCGACTACGAGCAGTACTTC
-,TRBV12-3/TRBV12-4,TRBJ1-2,TRBD1,CASSFGQGAGGYTF,TGTGCCAGCAGTTTCGGACAGGGGGCGGGGGGCTACACCTTC
-,TRBV6-2/TRBV6-3,TRBJ1-5,TRBD1,CASSYSGRGENQPQHF,TGTGCCAGCAGTTACTCGGGCAGGGGGGAGAATCAGCCCCAGCATTTT
-,TRBV7-8,TRBJ1-1,-,CASTGGVGGTEAFF,TGTGCCAGCACCGGAGGCGTTGGCGGCACTGAAGCTTTCTTT
-,TRBV12-3/TRBV12-4,TRBJ2-2,TRBD2,CASSPVFGLAQNTGELFF,TGTGCCAGCAGTCCGGTGTTTGGACTAGCGCAGAATACCGGGGAGCTGTTTTTT
few,TRBV4-1,TRBJ1-1,-,CASSQDFRRSNTEAFF,TGCGCCAGCAGCCAAGATTTTAGACGGTCGAACACTGAAGCTTTCTTT
-,TRBV5-6,TRBJ2-1,-,CASSSGTHYKFF,TGTGCCAGCAGTTCCGGGACGCACTACAAATTCTTC
few,TRBV7-8,TRBJ2-2,TRBD2,CASSPRLAGANTGELFF,TGTGCCAGCAGCCCTAGACTAGCGGGGGCCAACACCGGGGAGCTGTTTTTT
-,TRBV7-2,TRBJ2-7,-,CASSSQDYEQYF,TGTGCCAGCAGCTCCCAGGACTACGAGCAGTACTTC
few,TRBV7-8,TRBJ2-1,-,CASSLRVANNEQFF,TGTGCCAGCAGCTTAAGGGTGGCGAACAATGAGCAGTTCTTC
-,TRBV12-3/TRBV12-4,TRBJ1-6,TRBD1,CASSFGDRTNSPLHF,TGTGCCAGCAGTTTTGGGGACAGGACAAATTCACCCCTCCACTTT
few,TRBV7-2,TRBJ2-7,-,CASSSVSEQYF,TGTGCCAGCTCTTCTGTCTCAGAGCAGTACTTC
-,TRBV19,TRBJ1-3,-,CASSPASSGNTIYF,TGTGCCAGCAGTCCGGCGTCCTCTGGAAACACCATATATTTT
-,TRBV10-3,TRBJ1-5,TRBD1,CAIGTVESNQPQHF,TGTGCCATCGGGACAGTTGAAAGCAATCAGCCCCAGCATTTT
once,TRBV20-1,TRBJ1-1,-,CSAPRSQVNTEAFF,TGCAGTGCTCCAAGGTCCCAAGTGAACACTGAAGCTTTCTTT
few,TRBV19,TRBJ2-1,TRBD2,CASSILAGGHNEQFF,TGTGCCAGTAGTATCCTAGCGGGGGGCCACAATGAGCAGTTCTTC
-,TRBV12-3/TRBV12-4,TRBJ1-4,-,CASSLMPRRVKLFF,TGTGCCAGCAGTTTAATGCCTCGTAGGGTAAAACTGTTTTTT
few,TRBV12-3/TRBV12-4,TRBJ2-5,-,CASSLGQLETQYF,TGTGCCAGCAGTTTAGGGCAACTAGAGACCCAGTACTTC
-,TRBV6-1,TRBJ2-7,-,CASSELVKTPYEQYF,TGTGCCAGCAGTGAGCTAGTCAAAACTCCCTACGAGCAGTACTTC
-,TRBV2,TRBJ2-3,TRBD2,CASIGAGGSTDTQYF,TGTGCCAGCATAGGGGCGGGAGGGAGCACAGATACGCAGTATTTT
-,TRBV10-2,TRBJ1-1,-,CATDPGQLMNTEAFF,TGCGCCACCGACCCCGGACAGTTAATGAACACTGAAGCTTTCTTT
-,TRBV7-4,TRBJ2-5,-,CASSPGEAGGETQYF,TGTGCCAGCAGCCCTGGGGAAGCCGGGGGAGAGACCCAGTACTTC
few,TRBV4-1,TRBJ2-4,-,CASSQDLLKVYAKNIQYF,TGCGCCAGCAGCCAAGATCTCCTCAAAGTTTATGCCAAAAACATTCAGTACTTC
-,TRBV7-2,TRBJ2-3,-,CASSPNPGMVVDTQCF,TGTGCCAGCAGCCCTAACCCAGGGATGGTTGTAGATACGCAGTGTTTT
-,TRBV6-5,TRBJ1-6,-,CASAGHGWNSPLHF,TGTGCCAGCGCCGGACATGGCTGGAATTCACCCCTCCACTTT